The present T cell receptor beta chain was sequenced within a study of blood T cell repertoires in COVID-19. This clone was picked up one time. The repertoire was sequenced with immunoSEQ multiplex PCR; TCRdb's copy has only in-frame clones and lacks some. The table lists 160,000 or so clones, 80% of them singletons. Germline CDR1 and CDR2: SGHDT and YYEEEE. The CDR3 runs 15 residues. Between the trimmed V and J ends, which lost 0 bases and 8 bases, there was a span of 17 bases. The chain carries TRBV5-6 and TRBJ1-1, with D perhaps matching TRBD1 (5 bases). The source material was peripheral blood. This sequence was found in a man aged 70 or older with active or convalescent COVID-19. The CDR3 DNA reads as TGTGCCAGCAGCTTGGCCGGGCGGACAAGAATAGAAGCTTTCTTT. Protein product: CASSLAGRTRIEAFF.